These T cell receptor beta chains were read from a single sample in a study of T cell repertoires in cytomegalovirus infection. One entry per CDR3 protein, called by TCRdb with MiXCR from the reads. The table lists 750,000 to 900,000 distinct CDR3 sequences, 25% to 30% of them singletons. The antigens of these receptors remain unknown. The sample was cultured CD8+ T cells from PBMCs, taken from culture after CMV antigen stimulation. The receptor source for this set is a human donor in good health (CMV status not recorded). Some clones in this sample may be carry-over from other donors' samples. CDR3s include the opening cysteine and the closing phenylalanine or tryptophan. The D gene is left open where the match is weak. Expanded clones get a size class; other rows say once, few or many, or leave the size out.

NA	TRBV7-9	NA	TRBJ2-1	TGTGCCAGCAGCGTGTCGGGCGGGATCAATGAGCAGTTCTTC	CASSVSGGINEQFF
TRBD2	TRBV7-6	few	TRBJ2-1	TGTGCCAGCAGCTTAGAGGAGCGGGGGAGCTCCTACAATGAGCAGTTCTTC	CASSLEERGSSYNEQFF
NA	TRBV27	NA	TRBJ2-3	TGTGCCAGCAGTTCCGGAACACACCGCCTGGGCACAGATACGCAGTATTTT	CASSSGTHRLGTDTQYF
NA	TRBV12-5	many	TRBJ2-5	TGTGCTAGTGGTTTAACGGGACACCAGATGCCTATGGAGACCCAGTACTTC	CASGLTGHQMPMETQYF
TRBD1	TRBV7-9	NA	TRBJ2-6	TGTGCCAGCAGCCACACCATGGACAGGGGGCTGAGTGGGGCCAACGTCCTGACTTTC	CASSHTMDRGLSGANVLTF
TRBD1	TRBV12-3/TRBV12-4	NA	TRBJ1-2	TGTGCCAGCAGCCAACAGGGGGCGCGAGGCTACACCTTC	CASSQQGARGYTF
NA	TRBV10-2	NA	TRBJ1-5	TGCGCCAGCAGTGAGGCCAGGGGTATACAGCCCCAGCATTTT	CASSEARGIQPQHF
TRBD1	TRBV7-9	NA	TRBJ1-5	TGTGCCAGCAGCCACGACAGGGTAAGCAATCAGCCCCAGCATTTT	CASSHDRVSNQPQHF
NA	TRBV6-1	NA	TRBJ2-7	TGTGCCAGCAGTGGGGGTTTCGAGCAGTACTTC	CASSGGFEQYF
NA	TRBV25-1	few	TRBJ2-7	TGTGCCAGCAGTGAGGTCATCAGGGGAGGCGAGCAGTACTTC	CASSEVIRGGEQYF
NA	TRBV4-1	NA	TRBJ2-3	TGCGCCAGCAGTCCAGAAAGGTTCACAGATACGCAGTATTTT	CASSPERFTDTQYF
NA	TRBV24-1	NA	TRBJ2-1	TGTGCCACCAGTGATTCCCGGACCCACGGCGATGAGCAGTTCTTC	CATSDSRTHGDEQFF
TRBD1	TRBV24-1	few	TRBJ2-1	TGTGCCACCAGTGATTCGGACAGGGGTGATGAGCAGTTCTTC	CATSDSDRGDEQFF
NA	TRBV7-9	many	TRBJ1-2	TGTGCCAGCAGCACAGGGCTAAAACAGGGCTCCGGTGGCTACACCTTC	CASSTGLKQGSGGYTF
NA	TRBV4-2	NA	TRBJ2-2	TGTGCCAGCAGCCAAAGGGGGGCCAAGTATCGAGAGCTGTTTTTT	CASSQRGAKYRELFF
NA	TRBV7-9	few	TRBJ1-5	TGTGCCAGCAGCCCGGAGGGAGGGAGGGGGCCCCAGCATTTT	CASSPEGGRGPQHF
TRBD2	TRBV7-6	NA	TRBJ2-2	TGTGCCAGCAGCTTAGCGCAAGCGGGGGGGTTGAACACCGGGGAGCTGTTTTTT	CASSLAQAGGLNTGELFF
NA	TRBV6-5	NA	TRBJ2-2	TGTGCCAGCAGTTACCGTATCTACAGGTTGAACACCGGGGAGCTGTTTTTT	CASSYRIYRLNTGELFF
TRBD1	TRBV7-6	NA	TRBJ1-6	TGTGCCAGCAGCAGCAGACAGGGTGAAAATTCACCCCTCCACTTT	CASSSRQGENSPLHF
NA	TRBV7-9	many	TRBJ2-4	TGTGCCAGCAGCGGCCGACAGGCCACGGCCAAAAACATTCAGTACTTC	CASSGRQATAKNIQYF
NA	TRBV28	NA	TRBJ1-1	TGTGCCAGCAGAAGATCCACAGGACAGTTCTTCACTGAAGCTTTCTTT	CASRRSTGQFFTEAFF
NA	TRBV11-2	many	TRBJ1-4	TGTGCCAGCAGCTTAGGGCGAACTAATGAAAAACTGTTTTTT	CASSLGRTNEKLFF
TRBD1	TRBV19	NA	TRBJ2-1	TGTGCCAGTAGTTGGCGACAGGGCCTAATCTTGAGCTCCTACAATGAGCAGTTCTTC	CASSWRQGLILSSYNEQFF
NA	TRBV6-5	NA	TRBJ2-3	TGTGCCAGCAGTTGGGTCGGGAACACAGATACGCAGTATTTT	CASSWVGNTDTQYF
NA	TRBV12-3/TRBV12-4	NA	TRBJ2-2	TGTGCCAGCAGGGAAAGTGTATCGGCCGGGGAGCTGTTTTTT	CASRESVSAGELFF
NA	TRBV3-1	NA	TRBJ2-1	TGTGCCAGCAGTCGGGACCGCAATGAGCAGTTCTTC	CASSRDRNEQFF
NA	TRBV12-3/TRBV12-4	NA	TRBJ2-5	TGTGCCAGCAGTCCCACGGGGTGGGAAGAGACCCAGTACTTC	CASSPTGWEETQYF
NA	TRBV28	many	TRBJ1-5	TGTGCCAGCAGTTTGGCGACAAAGGGGAATCAGCCCCAGCATTTT	CASSLATKGNQPQHF
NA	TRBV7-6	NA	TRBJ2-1	TGTGCCAGCAGCTGGCAGTGGGGCGACAATGAGCAGTTCTTC	CASSWQWGDNEQFF
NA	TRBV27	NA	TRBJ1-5	TGTGCCAGCAGTCCCATGTTTAGCAATCAGCCCCAGCATTTT	CASSPMFSNQPQHF
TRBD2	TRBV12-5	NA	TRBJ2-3	TGTGCTAGTGTCCTCGGACTAGCGAACACAGATACGCAGTATTTT	CASVLGLANTDTQYF
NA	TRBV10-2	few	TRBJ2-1	TGCGCCAGCAGTGAGCCAGGGAGCAATGAGCAGTTCTTC	CASSEPGSNEQFF
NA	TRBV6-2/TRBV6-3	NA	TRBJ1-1	TGTGCCAGCAGTTCCCTCGGGGTTGAAGCTTTCTTT	CASSSLGVEAFF
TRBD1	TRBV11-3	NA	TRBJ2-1	TGTGCCAGCAGCTCTAGGGGACAGGATTACAATGAGCAGTTCTTC	CASSSRGQDYNEQFF
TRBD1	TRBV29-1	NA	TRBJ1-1	TGCAGCGTTAAAAGACAGGGGGTCTTGAACACTGAAGCTTTCTTT	CSVKRQGVLNTEAFF
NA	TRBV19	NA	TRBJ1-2	TGTGCCAGTACATCCAGGGGTAACTATGGCTACACCTTC	CASTSRGNYGYTF
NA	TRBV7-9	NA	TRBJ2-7	TGTGCCAGCAGCTTAGAATCATCAGAACGCTACGAGCAGTACTTC	CASSLESSERYEQYF
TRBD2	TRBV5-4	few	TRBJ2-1	TGTGCCAGCAGCTTGGCCACGCTAGCGGGGGCCTACAATGAGCAGTTCTTC	CASSLATLAGAYNEQFF
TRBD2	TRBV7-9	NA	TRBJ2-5	TGTGCCAGCAGCTTACCGGGACTAGAGGGGACCCAGTACTTC	CASSLPGLEGTQYF
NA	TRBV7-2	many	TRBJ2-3	TGTGCCAGCAGCTTTCTCAGGGGGGCCCGCACAGATACGCAGTATTTT	CASSFLRGARTDTQYF
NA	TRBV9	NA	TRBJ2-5	TGTGCCAGCAGCGTACGAGCAGGATTTGAGACCCAGTACTTC	CASSVRAGFETQYF
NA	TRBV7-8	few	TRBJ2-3	TGTGCCAGCAGCCTTCCGTTAGATACGCAGTATTTT	CASSLPLDTQYF
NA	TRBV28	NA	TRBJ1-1	TGTGCCAGCAGTTATTTTGCGTTGAACACTGAAGCTTTCTTT	CASSYFALNTEAFF
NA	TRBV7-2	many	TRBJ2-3	TGTGCCAGCAGCTTAGTTGGGTGGAGACAGAGGAACACAGATACGCAGTATTTT	CASSLVGWRQRNTDTQYF
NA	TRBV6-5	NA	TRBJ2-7	TGTGCCAGCAGTGATGGGCTCTGGGGGGAGCAGTACTTC	CASSDGLWGEQYF
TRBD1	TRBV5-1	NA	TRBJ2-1	TGCGCCAGCACGGGACAGAGATACAATGAGCAGTTCTTC	CASTGQRYNEQFF
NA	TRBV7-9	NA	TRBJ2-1	TGTGCCAGCGGGGGACTCCCGTACAATGAGCAGTTCTTC	CASGGLPYNEQFF
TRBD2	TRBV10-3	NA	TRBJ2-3	TGTGCCATCAGAGAGCGGGGGGCAGGGGGCACAGATACGCAGTATTTT	CAIRERGAGGTDTQYF
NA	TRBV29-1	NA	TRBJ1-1	TGCAGCGCCCAGGGCACTTCGAACACTGAAGCTTTCTTT	CSAQGTSNTEAFF